The clone carrying this TCR beta chain was recorded a few times. The record originates from a study of beta chain features in type 1 diabetes. The entirety of the isolated RNA underwent reverse transcription, so expressed TCRB transcripts were sequenced. Using immunoSEQ multiplex PCR, the repertoire was profiled, and TCRdb retains in-frame clones only, with some absent. The sample contains 620,000 or so clones, roughly 16% of which appear only once. The receptor was derived from a man aged 18-30 years in good health. Sequences were obtained from naive CD4+ T cells from blood.

The CDR3 loop is CASSRAGTGRAGELFF. Written as DNA, the CDR3 is TGCGCCAGCAGCCGCGCCGGGACAGGGAGGGCGGGGGAGCTGTTTTTT. The rearrangement links TRBV4-3 to TRBJ2-2; TRBD1 matches at 9 bases. CDR1 and CDR2 (germline): LGHNA, YSLEER. J gave up 8 bases and V 4 bases, and 11 bases lay outside the gene matches. The CDR3 contains 16 residues.